Below, 21 T cell receptor beta chains from the same sample are listed, as sequenced in a study of blood T cell repertoires in COVID-19. TCRdb's copy holds only in-frame clones and misses some; the assay was immunoSEQ multiplex PCR. The sample carries roughly 40,000 clones, more than 65% recorded once. Sequencing was done on a sample of peripheral blood. Receptors were obtained from a human donor in a cohort sampled during active COVID-19.

The rearrangement links TRBV6-5 to TRBJ1-3, with D possibly matching TRBD1 (6 bases). CDR1 and CDR2 (germline): MNHEY, SVGAGI. The CDR3 runs to 15 residues. V lost 6 bases and J lost 0, with 12 bases in between. The CDR3 region has the DNA TGTGCCAGCAGCCGCAGGGGCGACTCTGGAAACACCATATATTTT. Protein sequence: CASSRRGDSGNTIYF.

This chain uses TRBV9 with TRBJ2-1; the match to TRBD2 covers 10 bases. CDR3 length equals 14 residues. V was pared by 1 base and J by 7 bases, with 2 bases of the junction left unmatched. Germline CDR1 SGDLS, CDR2 YYNGEE. The CDR3 DNA follows: TGTGCCAGCAGCGTACTAGCGGGAGTGAATGAGCAGTTCTTC. It codes for CASSVLAGVNEQFF.

The chain is built from TRBV5-6 and TRBJ1-2; TRBD1 might be the D (6 bases). V dropped 2 bases and J dropped 3 bases, with 11 bases sitting between them. This CDR3 region has 14 residues. Germline CDR1 and CDR2: SGHDT and YYEEEE. CDR3 in amino acids: CASSLQGTDYGYTF. Here the CDR3 DNA reads TGTGCCAGCAGCTTACAGGGAACGGACTATGGCTACACCTTC.

This chain connects TRBV11-2 to TRBJ1-2; 7 bases match TRBD1. Germline CDR1 reads SGHAT; CDR2 reads FQNNGV. CDR3 length equals 14 residues. V shed 3 bases and J 6 bases; nucleotides not matched to a gene: 7. The chain's CDR3 is CASSFGWRGHGYTF. CDR3 bases: TGTGCCAGCAGCTTTGGTTGGAGGGGGCATGGCTACACCTTC. Filled out from reference TRBV11-2 and TRBJ1-2, the complete variable domain reads EAGVAQSPRYKIIEKRQSVAFWCNPISGHATLYWYQQILGQGPKLLIQFQNNGVVDDSQLPKDRFSAERLKGVDSTLKIQPAKLEDSAVYLCASSFGWRGHGYTFGSGTRLTVV.

The chain carries TRBV5-1 and TRBJ2-7; D is unclear. Trimming stripped 1 base from V and 3 bases from J, with 8 bases between. The CDR3 runs to 13 residues. From germline, CDR1 is SGHRS and CDR2 YFSETQ. The CDR3 here is CASSLIVGYEQYF. CDR3 sequence (DNA): TGCGCCAGCAGCTTGATTGTCGGCTACGAGCAGTACTTC. Full variable domain (remainder filled in from reference TRBV5-1 and TRBJ2-7): KAGVTQTPRYLIKTRGQQVTLSCSPISGHRSVSWYQQTPGQGLQFLFEYFSETQRNKGNFPGRFSGRQFSNSRSEMNVSTLELGDSALYLCASSLIVGYEQYFGPGTRLTVT.

The chain is built from TRBV30 and TRBJ1-3; 9 bases match TRBD1. Per the germline V gene, CDR1 is GTSNPN and CDR2 is SVGIG (reference sequence). The CDR3 has 18 residues. J gave up 3 bases and V 4 bases, and 16 bases lay outside the gene matches. The CDR3 nucleotides read TGTGCCTGGACCCCCGGGCCCGGGGACAGGGTATTTGGAAACACCATATATTTT. This encodes CAWTPGPGDRVFGNTIYF.

V and J are TRBV7-9 and TRBJ2-4, with 8 bases identical to TRBD2. The trim removed 6 bases at V and 3 bases at J, leaving 10 bases unmatched. The length of the CDR3 is 16 residues. Germline V gene sequence: CDR1 SEHNR, CDR2 FQNEAQ (reference sequence). The CDR3 DNA reads as TGTGCCAGCAGGGATAGCGGGATTAATGGCAAAAACATTCAGTACTTC. This sequence encodes CASRDSGINGKNIQYF.

The gene calls are TRBV10-1 and TRBJ2-3; possibly TRBD2 for D (6 bases). Germline V gene sequence: CDR1 WNHNN, CDR2 SYGVQD (reference sequence). This CDR3 region has 15 residues. Trimming pared 3 bases from V and 4 bases from J, leaving 14 bases between. CDR3 nucleotide sequence: TGCGCCAGCAGTGAAGGTAGCGGTTGGGCAGATACGCAGTATTTT. This sequence encodes CASSEGSGWADTQYF.

CDR3 bases: TGTGCCAGCAGCCGGGGGGCAACTAATGAAAAACTGTTTTTT. Translated: CASSRGATNEKLFF. The rearrangement joins TRBV9 to TRBJ1-4; D may be TRBD1 (5 bases). This CDR3 is built from 14 residues. V lost 4 bases to trimming and J lost 0 bases, with 7 bases between them. The V gene's germline CDR1 is SGDLS and CDR2 YYNGEE.

The sample holds one count of this clone. J is TRBJ2-5 and V is TRBV7-7; tentatively, D is TRBD2 (6 bases). The CDR3 loop spans 15 amino acids. The germline CDR1 and CDR2 sequences are SSHAT and FNYEAQ (reference sequence). V was pared by 4 bases and J by 4 bases, with 16 bases between. CDR3 sequence (DNA): TGTGCCAGCAGCTCCGGGACTTCGGGAGTAGAGACCCAGTACTTC. This sequence encodes CASSSGTSGVETQYF. Looking up the rest from reference TRBV7-7 and TRBJ2-5 gives the full variable domain: GAGVSQSPRYKVTKRGQDVTLRCDPISSHATLYWYQQALGQGPEFLTYFNYEAQPDKSGLPSDRFSAERPEGSISTLTIQRTEQRDSAMYRCASSSGTSGVETQYFGPGTRLLVL.

The chain combines TRBV5-1 with TRBJ2-3; D is unclear. This CDR3 has 13 residues. Looked up from germline, CDR1 is SGHRS and CDR2 is YFSETQ. The V end lost 4 bases, the J end lost 1 base, and 7 bases lay between the germline ends. The CDR3 here is CASSVAGTDTQYF. The CDR3 DNA reads TGCGCCAGCAGCGTGGCGGGCACAGATACGCAGTATTTT.

This clone was counted between two and nine times. The chain couples TRBV7-6 to TRBJ1-6; a possible D gene is TRBD1 (6 bases). Germline values: CDR1 SGHVS, CDR2 FNYEAQ. Trimming removed 2 bases at V and 0 bases at J, with 8 bases between. The CDR3 consists of 16 residues. The CDR3 DNA reads TGTGCCAGCAGCTTACAGGGGAGCTCCTATAATTCACCCCTCCACTTT. Translation gives CASSLQGSSYNSPLHF. Full variable domain (outside the CDR3, taken from reference TRBV7-6 and TRBJ1-6): GAGVSQSPRYKVTKRGQDVALRCDPISGHVSLYWYRQALGQGPEFLTYFNYEAQQDKSGLPNDRFSAERPEGSISTLTIQRTEQRDSAMYRCASSLQGSSYNSPLHFGNGTRLTVT.

The V and J genes are TRBV30 and TRBJ2-7; TRBD2 is a possible D gene (5 bases). The germline gives CDR1 GTSNPN, CDR2 SVGIG (reference sequence). The V and J ends lost 0 bases and 6 bases respectively, with 9 bases between them. This CDR3 is 12 amino acids long. The CDR3 region has the DNA TGTGCCTGGAGTGTAGGAGGATTCGAGCAGTACTTC. Translating gives CAWSVGGFEQYF.

J is TRBJ2-3 and V is TRBV18; the match to TRBD2 covers 9 bases. V lost 3 bases and J lost 7; bases outside the gene matches: 5. The CDR3 covers 14 residues. Germline V lookup: CDR1 KGHSH, CDR2 LQKENI. CDR3: CASSPSGSGNTQYF. The DNA for the CDR3 is TGTGCCAGCTCACCTAGCGGGAGTGGGAATACGCAGTATTTT.

The chain combines TRBV28 with TRBJ2-3, with 11 positions matching TRBD2. Trimming removed 6 bases from V and 1 base from J; junction bases left unmatched: 15. The CDR3 consists of 19 residues. From germline, CDR1 is MDHEN and CDR2 SYDVKM. DNA of the CDR3: TGTGCCAGCAGGGAGTTAGCGGGAGGGCCCCTGAGCCGCACAGATACGCAGTATTTT. Translated, it gives CASRELAGGPLSRTDTQYF.

The rearrangement links TRBV10-3 to TRBJ1-2, with 8 bases identical to TRBD1. Trimming at V came to 3 bases and at J to 4 bases, leaving 7 bases not matched to a gene. CDR1 is ENHRY and CDR2 is SYGVKD in the germline V gene. CDR3 length equals 15 residues. The CDR3 loop is CAISEFTGGGYGYTF. CDR3 nucleotides: TGTGCCATCAGTGAATTTACAGGGGGTGGCTATGGCTACACCTTC.

The V gene is TRBV5-1, the J gene TRBJ2-1; a possible D gene is TRBD1 (6 bases). CDR1 SGHRS and CDR2 YFSETQ come from the germline V gene. Deletions cut 4 bases from V and 4 bases from J, with 15 bases between. The CDR3 is 15 residues long. The CDR3 bases are TGCGCCAGCAGCCTACGACAGGCTCCTTACAATGAGCAGTTCTTC. Translated, it gives CASSLRQAPYNEQFF.

This chain joins TRBV19 and TRBJ2-7; 11 nucleotides match TRBD2. Germline V CDR1 and CDR2: LNHDA, SQIVND (reference sequence). This CDR3 is built from 14 residues. After removal of 4 bases from V and 4 bases from J, the junction contained 3 bases not matched to a gene. This CDR3 reads CASSKTSGDYEQYF. The DNA for the CDR3 is TGTGCCAGTAGTAAGACTAGCGGGGATTACGAGCAGTACTTC. Drawing the rest from reference TRBV19 and TRBJ2-7, the complete variable domain is DGGITQSPKYLFRKEGQNVTLSCEQNLNHDAMYWYRQDPGQGLRLIYYSQIVNDFQKGDIAEGYSVSREKKESFPLTVTSAQKNPTAFYLCASSKTSGDYEQYFGPGTRLTVT.

V and J are TRBV29-1 and TRBJ2-1, with 8 bases fitting TRBD2. Germline V gene data show CDR1 as SQVTM and CDR2 as ANQGSEA. This CDR3 contains 13 residues. V lost 7 bases, J lost 3 bases, and 5 bases stayed unmatched. In nucleotides, the CDR3 is TGCAGCGCCATAGCGGGAAGCTACAATGAGCAGTTCTTC. This codes for CSAIAGSYNEQFF.

V and J are TRBV19 and TRBJ1-4; 9 positions match TRBD1. This CDR3 is built from 14 residues. The V gene end was trimmed by 6 bases and the J gene end by 6 bases; junction bases not matched to a gene: 5. Germline lookup yields CDR1 LNHDA and CDR2 SQIVND (reference sequence). CDR3 nucleotides: TGTGCCAGTAGCTCTAGACAGGGGGATGAAAAACTGTTTTTT. Amino acid sequence: CASSSRQGDEKLFF. The full variable domain, completed using reference TRBV19 and TRBJ1-4, is DGGITQSPKYLFRKEGQNVTLSCEQNLNHDAMYWYRQDPGQGLRLIYYSQIVNDFQKGDIAEGYSVSREKKESFPLTVTSAQKNPTAFYLCASSSRQGDEKLFFGSGTQLSVL.

This clone appeared once. CDR3 region: CASSDSPGSRDRVDEQYF. CDR3 DNA: TGTGCCAGCAGTGACTCCCCAGGGAGTAGGGACAGGGTAGACGAGCAGTACTTC. The chain uses TRBV2 and TRBJ2-7; 9 bases agree with TRBD1. V shed 3 bases and J 5 bases; nucleotides not matched to a gene: 17. The V gene's germline CDR1 is SNHLY and CDR2 FYNNEI. This CDR3 comprises 18 residues.